This TCR beta chain came from a study of blood T cell repertoires in COVID-19. This clone was counted a single time. The repertoire was sequenced with immunoSEQ multiplex PCR; TCRdb's copy has only in-frame clones and lacks some. The repertoire holds roughly 300,000 clones, with over 75% as singletons. This CDR3 spans 15 amino acids. V was shortened by 6 bases and J by 4 bases, with 15 bases between the two germline ends. CDR1 and CDR2 from the germline V gene are LNHDA and SQIVND (reference sequence). This clonotype originated in a woman aged 18-35 years who had recovered from COVID-19. Sequenced: PBMCs or T cells enriched from blood (not recorded which). This chain uses TRBV19 with TRBJ1-4; maybe TRBD1 (6 bases). The CDR3 loop is CASSDQTGVNEKLFF. CDR3 sequence (DNA): TGTGCCAGTAGCGACCAGACAGGAGTTAATGAAAAACTGTTTTTT.